This passage covers 17 T cell receptor beta chains from one sample sequenced in a study of blood T cells in healthy people across ages. Then a second PCR, running roughly 7 to 11 cycles, was carried out with a sample-barcoded 5' primer and a J-beta primer mix. Each CDR3 protein gets one entry after TCRdb re-called the 5' RACE reads with MiXCR. Here the sample spans about 1.8 million distinct CDR3 sequences, about 49% being singletons. Material for sequencing was blood. The receptors were sampled from a woman aged 40 to 55 in good health.

This clonotype has ten or more counts. V usage is TRBV20-1 and J usage is TRBJ2-5, with 7 nucleotides matching TRBD2. V lost 3 bases to trimming and J lost 5 bases; unmatched junction nucleotides: 3. The CDR3 runs to 12 residues. Germline V gives CDR1 DFQATT, CDR2 SNEGSKA (reference sequence). The CDR3 sequence is CSARPLAETQYF. The CDR3, as DNA: TGCAGTGCTAGGCCACTAGCGGAGACCCAGTACTTC.

The sample holds a few counts of this clonotype. The chain links TRBV29-1 to TRBJ2-1, with 8 bases identical to TRBD1. Germline V gene data show CDR1 as SQVTM and CDR2 as ANQGSEA. V trimming: 3 bases; J trimming: 8 bases; junction bases outside the gene matches: 12. The CDR3 has 15 amino acids. CDR3 loop: CSVESSSQGAYEQFF. The DNA for the CDR3 is TGCAGCGTTGAGTCATCAAGTCAGGGGGCGTATGAGCAGTTCTTC.

J is TRBJ2-2 and V is TRBV12-3 or TRBV12-4, with 10 nucleotides matching TRBD1. With 5 bases clipped from V and 5 bases from J, the junction kept 2 bases outside the gene matches. This CDR3 is built from 14 residues. DNA for the CDR3: TGTGCCAGCAGTGACAGGGGGCGAACCGGGGAGCTGTTTTTT. It is translated as CASSDRGRTGELFF.

V gene TRBV6-5 combines with J gene TRBJ2-4; D is undetermined. The J call is in doubt because the DNA end fits TRBJ2-7 better. From germline, CDR1 is MNHEY and CDR2 SVGAGI. The CDR3 spans 13 residues. This CDR3 is CASRSDKPSEQYF. In DNA, the CDR3 is TGTGCCAGCAGATCTGACAAACCTAGCGAGCAGTACTTC.

On this clonotype: A junction boundary mismatches the germline segment, possibly from a read error. CDR3 protein: CASSLLAGGPETRYF. CDR3 sequence (DNA): TGTGCCAGCAGCTTACTAGCGGGGGGGCCAGAGACCCGGTACTTC. This chain links TRBV11-1 with TRBJ2-5; TRBD2 matches 12 bases. CDR1 and CDR2 (germline): SGHAT, FQDESV (reference sequence). CDR3 length: 15 residues.

This clonotype was counted only a few times. The gene calls are TRBV15 and TRBJ1-2, with a weak D call TRBD1 (6 bases). V was cut by 3 bases and J by 3 bases, with 11 bases left in between. The CDR3 sequence is 14 residues long. Germline V gene lookup returns CDR1 LNHNV and CDR2 YYDKDF (reference sequence). The CDR3 region is CATSSWDTHYGYTF. The CDR3 region has the DNA TGTGCCACCAGCAGTTGGGACACCCACTATGGCTACACCTTC.

The CDR3 nucleotides are TGTGCCAGCAGTGAAAGCCTGACAGGGGGCAACAGGAATGAGCAGTTCTTC. Translated, it gives CASSESLTGGNRNEQFF. This chain connects TRBV25-1 to TRBJ2-1, with 10 nucleotides matching TRBD1. The CDR3 has 17 amino acids. CDR1 is MGHDK and CDR2 is SYGVNS in the germline V gene. J gave up 7 bases and V 2 bases, and 11 bases lay outside the gene matches.

Only a few counts were recorded for this clonotype. The CDR3 nucleotides read TGTGCCAGCAGCCACCAGAGGGGACAGGGGGCCCTGTCGTCCGGCTACACCTTC. It encodes CASSHQRGQGALSSGYTF. The V and J genes are TRBV9 and TRBJ1-2, with TRBD1 identical over 12 bases. CDR3 size: 18 residues. V dropped 4 bases and J dropped 8; count of bases not matched to a gene: 18. Germline assignment: CDR1 SGDLS and CDR2 YYNGEE.

Note on this clonotype: A read error may account for a junction end that differs from germline. V is TRBV20-1 and J is TRBJ1-6; D is uncertain. Germline V gene lookup returns CDR1 DFQATT and CDR2 SNEGSKA (reference sequence). This CDR3 is 13 amino acids long. CDR3 sequence reads: CSVPPGYNSPPHF. CDR3 nucleotides: TGCAGTGTTCCCCCCGGGTATAATTCACCCCCCCACTTT.

The rearrangement links TRBV20-1 to TRBJ2-7; 8 nucleotides line up with TRBD2. J was trimmed by 2 bases and V by 0 bases; bases with no gene match: 6. The CDR3 is 15 residues long. Looked up from germline, CDR1 is DFQATT and CDR2 is SNEGSKA (reference sequence). CDR3 nucleotide sequence: TGCAGTGCTAGAGATGGGGGGACTAGTGCCTACGAGCAGTACTTC. It is translated as CSARDGGTSAYEQYF.

The chain uses TRBV20-1 and TRBJ2-1, with 8 bases identical to TRBD2. Germline V gene lookup returns CDR1 DFQATT and CDR2 SNEGSKA (reference sequence). The V segment lost 3 bases and the J segment 2 bases; nucleotides outside the gene matches: 0. The CDR3 loop spans 13 amino acids. CDR3 sequence (DNA): TGCAGTGCTAGGGGACTAGCCTACAATGAGCAGTTCTTC. It encodes CSARGLAYNEQFF.

Turning to this clonotype: At one of its ends the junction is not consistent with the germline gene, which may arise from a read error. The chain has TRBV6-1 and TRBJ2-6; D possibly uses TRBD1 or TRBD2 (5 bases each). This CDR3 is built from 14 residues. Looked up from germline, CDR1 is MNHNS and CDR2 is SASEGT. In nucleotides, the CDR3 is TGTGCCTGCAGGGAGAACTCTGGGGCCAACGTCCTGACTTTC. It encodes CACRENSGANVLTF.

The chain recombines TRBV4-3 with TRBJ1-6, with D unresolved. V was trimmed by 0 bases and J by 0 bases, leaving 6 bases between them. The CDR3 covers 16 residues. The germline V gene encodes CDR1 LGHNA and CDR2 YSLEER. The CDR3 sequence is CASSQDWSSYNSPLHF. CDR3 in DNA: TGCGCCAGCAGCCAAGACTGGAGCTCCTATAATTCACCCCTCCACTTT.

J is TRBJ2-5 and V is TRBV11-2; unclear D gene. In germline, CDR1 is SGHAT, CDR2 FQNNGV. Trimming removed 1 base at V and 9 bases at J, with 9 bases between. CDR3 length: 12 residues. In DNA form, the CDR3 reads TGTGCCAGCAGCTTAGCGGCTCGATCCCAGTACTTC. Its protein is CASSLAARSQYF. Full variable domain (missing parts from reference TRBV11-2 and TRBJ2-5): EAGVAQSPRYKIIEKRQSVAFWCNPISGHATLYWYQQILGQGPKLLIQFQNNGVVDDSQLPKDRFSAERLKGVDSTLKIQPAKLEDSAVYLCASSLAARSQYFGPGTRLLVL.

This clonotype showed up just once. The J gene is TRBJ2-3, the V gene TRBV6-5, with D possibly TRBD2 on 5 matching bases. The V end lost 5 bases, the J end lost 12 bases, and 18 bases lay between the germline ends. Per germline, CDR1 MNHEY and CDR2 SVGAGI. There are 13 residues in the CDR3. The CDR3 sequence: CASSPPGMSHQYF. DNA of the CDR3: TGTGCCAGCAGTCCACCGGGAATGTCCCACCAGTATTTT.

The chain couples TRBV6-5 to TRBJ1-5; TRBD1 aligns across 9 bases. The CDR3 has 18 residues. Germline lookup yields CDR1 MNHEY and CDR2 SVGAGI. After removal of 4 bases from V and 3 bases from J, the junction contained 13 bases not matched to a gene. The CDR3 spells CASSSRKRGQGNNQPQHF. Written as DNA, the CDR3 is TGTGCCAGCAGTTCGAGAAAGAGGGGACAGGGAAACAATCAGCCCCAGCATTTT.

This clonotype occurred once. The chain combines TRBV7-3 with TRBJ2-5; D could derive from TRBD1 or TRBD2 (5 bases each). The CDR3 contains 13 residues. Trimming removed 0 bases from V and 7 bases from J, with 9 bases in between. The germline gives CDR1 SGHTA, CDR2 FQGTGA. This CDR3 is CASSLTEGRTQYF. CDR3 DNA: TGTGCCAGCAGCTTAACCGAGGGGCGGACCCAGTACTTC.